One and the same sample provided the 6 T cell receptor beta chains below, sequenced in a study of shared clonotypes between healthy human individuals (dated by TCRdb to the early 2020s). The library was prepared using the immunoSEQ multiplex PCR assay. TCRdb mirrors the immuneACCESS table, restricted to in-frame sequences. Some clones are absent from its copies; in checked studies, under half trace to an unresolved V gene, and the reason for the others is unknown. The sample includes roughly 2 million clones, with approximately 94% observed a single time. The ten largest clonotypes hold about 0.13% of the sample. The sample was naive CD4+ T cells sorted from blood. The label giving this sample's cell subset or site can be read as: CD45RA+ positively selected. The source is a man between 18 and 29 years old in good health.

The V gene is TRBV9, the J gene TRBJ2-5, with D hard to call. The CDR3 consists of 13 residues. V was shortened by 3 bases and J by 5 bases, with 11 bases between the two germline ends. Germline V gene lookup returns CDR1 SGDLS and CDR2 YYNGEE. In DNA, the CDR3 is TGTGCCAGCAGCGCCCCCGGTTCTGAGACCCAGTACTTC. It is translated as CASSAPGSETQYF.

The chain links TRBV2 to TRBJ2-4; 9 positions agree with TRBD1. This CDR3 is 14 amino acids long. Germline lookup yields CDR1 SNHLY and CDR2 FYNNEI. V lost 5 bases and J lost 4; bases outside the gene matches: 3. This chain's CDR3 is CASSSDRGKNIQYF. CDR3 DNA: TGTGCCAGCAGTTCGGACAGGGGTAAAAACATTCAGTACTTC.

V is TRBV11-2 and J is TRBJ1-5; 7 bases are shared with TRBD1. Germline loops: CDR1 SGHAT, CDR2 FQNNGV. V dropped 0 bases and J dropped 5; count of bases not matched to a gene: 10. The CDR3 loop spans 17 amino acids. CDR3 DNA: TGTGCCAGCAGCTTAGAGGACTACAGGGGAGGGGATCAGCCCCAGCATTTT. It yields the protein CASSLEDYRGGDQPQHF.

V is TRBV5-1 and J is TRBJ2-7, with a weak D call TRBD1 (5 bases). The CDR3 extends over 15 amino acids. V was cut by 1 base and J by 1 base, with 12 bases left in between. CDR1 is SGHRS and CDR2 is YFSETQ in the germline V gene. CDR3 DNA sequence: TGCGCCAGCAGCTTGAGGGGCCTACCTTCCTACGAGCAGTACTTC. It codes for CASSLRGLPSYEQYF.

The genes are TRBV29-1 and TRBJ2-2; 7 nucleotides line up with TRBD1. The CDR3 totals 15 residues. Germline CDR1 is SQVTM and CDR2 is ANQGSEA. After removal of 0 bases from V and 6 bases from J, the junction contained 7 bases not matched to a gene. For the CDR3, the DNA is TGCAGCGTTGAAGATCGAGACAGGGCATCCGGGGAGCTGTTTTTT. This gives the protein CSVEDRDRASGELFF.

The rearrangement joins TRBV25-1 to TRBJ1-2; D unresolved. This CDR3 region has 13 residues. Germline V CDR1 and CDR2: MGHDK, SYGVNS. Trimming shortened V by 3 bases and J by 9 bases, and 14 bases separated the two germline ends. The CDR3 coding sequence is TGTGCCAGCAGTGACCGGGCGACTGGGCGCTACACCTTC. It encodes CASSDRATGRYTF.